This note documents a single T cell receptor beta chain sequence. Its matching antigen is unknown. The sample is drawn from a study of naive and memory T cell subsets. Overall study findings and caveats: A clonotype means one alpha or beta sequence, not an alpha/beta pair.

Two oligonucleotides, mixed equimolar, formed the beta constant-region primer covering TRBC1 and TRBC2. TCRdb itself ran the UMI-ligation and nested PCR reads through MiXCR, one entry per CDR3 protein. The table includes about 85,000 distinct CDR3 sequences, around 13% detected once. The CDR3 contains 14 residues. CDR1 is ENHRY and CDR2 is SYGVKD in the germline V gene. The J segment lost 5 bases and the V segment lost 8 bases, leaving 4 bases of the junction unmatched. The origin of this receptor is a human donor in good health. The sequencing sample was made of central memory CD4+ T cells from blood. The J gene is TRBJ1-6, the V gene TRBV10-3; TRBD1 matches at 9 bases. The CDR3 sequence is CAIGGTGNNSPLHF. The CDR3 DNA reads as TGTGCCATCGGCGGGACAGGGAATAATTCACCCCTCCACTTT.